Listed here is a single T cell receptor beta chain. Its antigen is currently unknown. The data are from a study of T cell therapy after organ transplantation. Clones were read by immunoSEQ multiplex PCR, and TCRdb kept only the in-frame ones, dropping some. The table has 40,000 to 60,000 clones, roughly 93% seen once. Study-level results: Post-therapy CD8 clonality change correlated inversely with pretherapy clonality. Post-therapy reconstitution appeared to include transferred and endogenous clonotypes.

Between the trimmed V and J ends, which lost 5 bases and 6 bases, there was a span of 10 bases. Germline loops: CDR1 SEHNR, CDR2 FQNEAQ (reference sequence). The length of the CDR3 is 13 residues. This chain uses TRBV7-9 with TRBJ2-2; a weak D match, TRBD2 (6 bases). The sequence was collected from a human patient who had received a solid organ transplant and had CMV disease. This material consisted of CD8+ T cells from blood, taken before autologous CMV-specific T cell therapy. In DNA form, the CDR3 reads TGTGCCAGCAGCGGGGACTCACCCGGGGAGCTGTTTTTT. Translation gives CASSGDSPGELFF.